This TCR beta chain was sequenced for a study of blood T cell repertoires in COVID-19. About the research overall: Researchers got acute and convalescent COVID-19 samples from the United States, Italy and Spain. The analysed material was cDNA or gDNA that came from T cells, B-cell-depleted T cells, or PBMCs.

Generated by immunoSEQ multiplex PCR, the TCRdb table keeps only in-frame clones and is missing some. This sample has some 110,000 clones, with roughly 90% found just once. Losses at the gene ends were 5 bases for V and 4 bases for J; bases not matched to a gene: 10. The CDR3 spans 15 residues. This sequence was found in a human donor in a cohort sampled during active COVID-19. This rearrangement joins TRBV6-7 to TRBJ2-5; TRBD2 aligns across 7 bases. TRBV6-7 is noted as an ORF with a role that remains uncertain. Sequencing input: peripheral blood. The DNA of the CDR3 is TGTGCCAGCAGTCTCCCAGCGGGACGGGGAGAGACCCAGTACTTC. Its protein is CASSLPAGRGETQYF.